This T cell receptor (beta chain) was sequenced for a study of blood T cell repertoires in COVID-19. Study background: Material from acute and convalescent COVID-19 was sourced from the United States, Italy and Spain.

CDR3 length: 11 amino acids. The V end lost 9 bases, the J end lost 2 bases, and 6 bases lay between the germline ends. Germline V lookup: CDR1 SNHLY, CDR2 FYNNEI. Generated by immunoSEQ multiplex PCR, the TCRdb table keeps only in-frame clones and is missing some. Among 310,000 or so clones listed, around 92% were seen once. The sequence was obtained from a man between 18 and 29 years old who had recovered from COVID-19. The sample taken for sequencing was peripheral blood. The rearrangement links TRBV2 to TRBJ2-3; unclear D gene. The CDR3 nucleotides read TGTGCCAGTTTAAACACAGATACGCAGTATTTT. Encoded protein: CASLNTDTQYF.